Below, one T cell receptor beta chain is given with its context. Its matching antigen is unknown. Data came from immunoSEQ multiplex PCR; TCRdb stores just in-frame clones and leaves some out. Of some 20,000 clones listed, approximately 82% are singletons. Using positive magnetic bead selection on an AutoMACS, CD4+ and CD8+ cells were isolated, after which their purity was checked by flow cytometry. The V and J ends lost 5 bases and 5 bases, in that order; junction bases with no gene match: 11. This CDR3 comprises 17 residues. CDR1 SGHTA and CDR2 FQGNSA come from the germline V gene. The source of the sample is a study of somatic mutations in cytotoxic T cells in rheumatoid arthritis. General study points: CD8+ T-cell clonality did not differ significantly between rheumatoid arthritis patients and age-matched healthy controls.

This clonotype was obtained from a man younger than 30 with rheumatoid arthritis. The rearrangement joins TRBV7-2 to TRBJ2-5, with 13 bases matching TRBD2. The sample taken for sequencing was CD8+ T cells sorted from blood. The CDR3 sequence: CASSVLAGGRSSETQYF. The CDR3 DNA sequence: TGTGCCAGCAGCGTACTAGCGGGGGGGCGCAGTTCGGAGACCCAGTACTTC.